This T cell receptor beta chain was documented in a study of patients and donors after allogeneic stem cell transplantation. V lost 1 base, J lost 2 bases, and 14 bases lay in between. Per the germline V gene, CDR1 is SEHNR and CDR2 is FQNEAQ (reference sequence). The CDR3 is 16 amino acids. TCRdb reprocessed the RT-PCR reads with MiXCR, giving one entry per CDR3 protein. The sample lists around 200,000 distinct CDR3 sequences; more than 35% were seen once. The chain carries TRBV7-9 and TRBJ1-1, with a tentative D call TRBD1 (5 bases). This TCR came from a human donor who was either an allogeneic HSCT recipient or a stem cell or donor lymphocyte infusion donor (not recorded which). It is not recorded whose cells these are; they may come from a transplant donor. The sample was blood, either unsorted or a sorted T cell fraction (not recorded which). As DNA, the CDR3 is TGTGCCAGCAGCTTAGGAAGGGGAAGAGGCAACACTGAAGCTTTCTTT. It yields the protein CASSLGRGRGNTEAFF. The whole variable domain, filled in from reference TRBV7-9 and TRBJ1-1, reads DTGVSQNPRHKITKRGQNVTFRCDPISEHNRLYWYRQTLGQGPEFLTYFQNEAQLEKSRLLSDRFSAERPKGSFSTLEIQRTEQGDSAMYLCASSLGRGRGNTEAFFGQGTRLTVV.